These 10 T cell receptor beta chains share one sample of origin, sequenced in a study of molecular identifiers for immune sequencing clone quantification. TCRdb ran MiXCR on the PCR reads and lists one entry per CDR3 protein. Here the sample spans around 480,000 distinct CDR3 sequences, about 22% being singletons. The specimen sequenced was naive CD8+ T cells from blood, with Jurkat cell RNA spiked in. Subset here: FACS-sorted CD8+CD4-CCR7+CD45RA+ naive T cells. The origin of the receptors is a human donor in good health. Some libraries in this study had Jurkat cell RNA spiked in.

In regard to this clonotype: Being one base from a much bigger clone, this may be a read error. CDR3 in amino acids: CAVAGEDYEQYF. The CDR3 DNA reads TGTGCCGTGGCCGGGGAGGACTACGAGCAGTACTTC. This chain links TRBV10-3 with TRBJ2-7; tentatively, D is TRBD2 (6 bases). The CDR3 length is 12 residues. CDR1 ENHRY and CDR2 SYGVKD come from the germline V gene. V was cut by 11 bases and J by 3 bases, with 14 bases left in between.

At least ten counts were recorded for this clonotype. J is TRBJ2-2 and V is TRBV12-3 or TRBV12-4, with 10 bases aligning to TRBD2. The junction had 7 bases not matched to a gene; V was cut back by 8 bases and J by 4 bases. This CDR3 is 15 amino acids long. In nucleotides, the CDR3 is TGTGCCAGCCAAGGACTAGCGGACCGCACCGGGGAGCTGTTTTTT. Its translation: CASQGLADRTGELFF.

This clonotype was counted at least ten times. The V and J genes are TRBV29-1 and TRBJ2-2, with a weak D call TRBD2 (6 bases). The CDR3 length is 13 residues. V was clipped by 6 bases and J by 2 bases, with 10 bases between them. CDR1 is SQVTM and CDR2 is ANQGSEA in the germline V gene. In DNA form, the CDR3 reads TGCAGCGTCGGGAGTGATAACACCGGGGAGCTGTTTTTT. Protein sequence: CSVGSDNTGELFF.

This clonotype was seen more than once but under ten times. The chain links TRBV28 to TRBJ2-3, with 11 bases aligning to TRBD2. The CDR3 totals 16 residues. Per the germline V gene, CDR1 is MDHEN and CDR2 is SYDVKM. Losses at the gene ends were 5 bases for V and 2 bases for J; bases not matched to a gene: 6. CDR3 in DNA: TGTGCCAGCAGTAGACTAGCGGGACGGGTCACAGATACGCAGTATTTT. Translating it yields CASSRLAGRVTDTQYF.

V and J are TRBV6-5 and TRBJ2-7; 7 bases are shared with TRBD2. CDR1 MNHEY and CDR2 SVGAGI come from the germline V gene. Losses at the gene ends were 3 bases for V and 3 bases for J; bases not matched to a gene: 5. There are 14 residues in the CDR3. CDR3 residues: CASSYVREGYEQYF. CDR3 sequence (DNA): TGTGCCAGCAGTTATGTCAGGGAGGGCTACGAGCAGTACTTC.

This clonotype was observed at least ten times. The chain employs TRBV7-9 and TRBJ1-5; 7 bases match TRBD1. The CDR3 length is 14 residues. Trimming took 4 bases from V and 3 from J; bases not matched to a gene: 3. Germline loops: CDR1 SEHNR, CDR2 FQNEAQ (reference sequence). For the CDR3, the DNA is TGTGCCAGCAGCTCGGGACAGACCAATCAGCCCCAGCATTTT. It codes for CASSSGQTNQPQHF.

The CDR3 loop is CASSPRTGYADTQYF. CDR3 in DNA: TGTGCCAGCAGCCCGCGGACAGGGTACGCAGATACGCAGTATTTT. The chain joins TRBV7-2 to TRBJ2-3; TRBD1 aligns across 8 bases. Germline CDR1 SGHTA, CDR2 FQGNSA. CDR3 length: 15 residues. The ends lost 5 bases at V and 4 bases at J; junction bases unmatched: 8.

The chain recombines TRBV9 with TRBJ2-3; 9 positions match TRBD2. This CDR3 spans 15 amino acids. The junction had 5 bases not matched to a gene; V was cut back by 0 bases and J by 6 bases. The germline CDR1 and CDR2 sequences are SGDLS and YYNGEE. The CDR3 coding sequence is TGTGCCAGCAGCGTAGGGTATAGCGGGGGCGATACGCAGTATTTT. This sequence encodes CASSVGYSGGDTQYF. The variable domain in full, with the rest retrieved from reference TRBV9 and TRBJ2-3, is DSGVTQTPKHLITATGQRVTLRCSPRSGDLSVYWYQQSLDQGLQFLIQYYNGEERAKGNILERFSAQQFPDLHSELNLSSLELGDSALYFCASSVGYSGGDTQYFGPGTRLTVL.

This clonotype was picked up many times. V usage is TRBV20-1 and J usage is TRBJ2-7; D unresolved. The V end lost 0 bases, the J end lost 3 bases, and 6 bases lay between the germline ends. Germline CDR1 and CDR2: DFQATT and SNEGSKA (reference sequence). The CDR3 loop spans 12 amino acids. The CDR3 DNA sequence: TGCAGTGCTAGAGATCACAGCTACGAGCAGTACTTC. This translates into CSARDHSYEQYF.

There are many counts of this clonotype. The chain is built from TRBV6-5 and TRBJ1-1, with D perhaps TRBD1 (5 bases). Germline-derived CDR1 and CDR2 are MNHEY and SVGAGI. Trimming took 5 bases from V and 4 from J, leaving 14 bases between them. There are 14 residues in the CDR3. The CDR3 DNA follows: TGTGCCAGCAGTCGGGACTCGGGGGTCACTGAAGCTTTCTTT. This codes for CASSRDSGVTEAFF.